In its sample, the clone carrying this TCR beta chain was seen a few times. The sample originates from a study of CD8+CD57+ T cells in acquired aplastic anemia. Germline V lookup: CDR1 SGHTA, CDR2 FQGTGA. The CDR3 spans 11 residues. With 2 bases removed from V and 8 bases from J, the gap between germline ends came to 7 bases. Genomic DNA, the template, was used for profiling of the TCR beta VDJ and CDR3. A single record per CDR3 protein comes from TCRdb applying MiXCR to the reads. In the table there are about 180,000 distinct CDR3 sequences, nearly 65% of which are singletons. The patients chosen for sequencing had shown expansion of CD8+CD57+ cells (detected by flow cytometry).

The sequenced material came from sorted CD4+, CD8+, or CD8+CD57+ T cells (not recorded which) from PBMCs. The sequence came from a human donor with aplastic anemia. The chain joins TRBV7-3 to TRBJ2-7; TRBD2 is a possible D gene (5 bases). CDR3 bases: TGTGCCAGCAGCTTAGGAGGAAAGCAGTACTTC. Protein: CASSLGGKQYF.